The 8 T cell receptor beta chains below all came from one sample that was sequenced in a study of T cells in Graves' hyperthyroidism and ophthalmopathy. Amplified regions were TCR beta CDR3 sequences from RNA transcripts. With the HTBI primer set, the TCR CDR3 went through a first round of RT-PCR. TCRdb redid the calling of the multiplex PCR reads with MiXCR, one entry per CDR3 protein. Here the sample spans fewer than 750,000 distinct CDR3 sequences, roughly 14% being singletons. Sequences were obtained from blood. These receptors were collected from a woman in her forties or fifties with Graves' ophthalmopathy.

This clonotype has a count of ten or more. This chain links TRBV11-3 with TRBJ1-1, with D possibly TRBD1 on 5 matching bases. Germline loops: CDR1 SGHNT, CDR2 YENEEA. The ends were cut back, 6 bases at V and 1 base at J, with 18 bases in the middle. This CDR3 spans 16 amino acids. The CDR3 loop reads CASRQKTNRPNTEAFF. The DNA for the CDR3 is TGTGCCAGCAGACAAAAGACAAACAGGCCGAACACTGAAGCTTTCTTT.

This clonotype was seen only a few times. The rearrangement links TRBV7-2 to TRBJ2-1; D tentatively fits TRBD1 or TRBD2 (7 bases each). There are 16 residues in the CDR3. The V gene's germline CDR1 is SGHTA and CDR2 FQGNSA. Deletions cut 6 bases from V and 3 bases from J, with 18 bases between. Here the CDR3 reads CASSPRQGGIYNEQFF. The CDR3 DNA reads TGTGCCAGCAGTCCTCGACAGGGAGGGATCTACAATGAGCAGTTCTTC.

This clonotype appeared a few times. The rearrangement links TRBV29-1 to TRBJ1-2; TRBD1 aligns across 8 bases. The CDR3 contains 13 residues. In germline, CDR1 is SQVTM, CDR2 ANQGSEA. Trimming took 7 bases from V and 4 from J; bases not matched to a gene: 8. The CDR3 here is CSDRQGSGYGYTF. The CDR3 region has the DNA TGCAGCGACCGACAGGGGTCGGGCTATGGCTACACCTTC.

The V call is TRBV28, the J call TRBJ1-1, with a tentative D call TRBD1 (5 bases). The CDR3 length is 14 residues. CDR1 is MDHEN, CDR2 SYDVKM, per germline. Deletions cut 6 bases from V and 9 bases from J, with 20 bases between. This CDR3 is CASRYKDIHGQAFF. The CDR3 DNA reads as TGTGCCAGCAGATACAAGGACATTCACGGGCAAGCTTTCTTT.

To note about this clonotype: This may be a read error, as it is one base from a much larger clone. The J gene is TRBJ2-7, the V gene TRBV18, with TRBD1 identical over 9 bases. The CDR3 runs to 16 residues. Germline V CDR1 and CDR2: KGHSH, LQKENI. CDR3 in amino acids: CASSPANRGRPYEQCF. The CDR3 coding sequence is TGTGCCAGCTCACCGGCGAACAGGGGGCGCCCCTACGAGCAGTGCTTC.

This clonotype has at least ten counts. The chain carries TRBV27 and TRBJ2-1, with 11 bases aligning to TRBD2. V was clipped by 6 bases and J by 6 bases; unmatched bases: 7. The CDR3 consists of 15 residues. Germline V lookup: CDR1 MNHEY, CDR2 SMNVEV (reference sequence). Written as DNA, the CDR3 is TGTGCCAGCAGCGCCGGACTAGCGGGTATCAATGAGCAGTTCTTC. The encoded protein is CASSAGLAGINEQFF.

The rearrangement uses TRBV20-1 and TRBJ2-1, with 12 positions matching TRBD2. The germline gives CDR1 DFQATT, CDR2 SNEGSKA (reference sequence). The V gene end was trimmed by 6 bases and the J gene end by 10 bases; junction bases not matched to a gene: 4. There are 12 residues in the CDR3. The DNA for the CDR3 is TGCAGTGCCGGACTAGCGGGAAGGGAGCAGTTCTTC. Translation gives CSAGLAGREQFF.

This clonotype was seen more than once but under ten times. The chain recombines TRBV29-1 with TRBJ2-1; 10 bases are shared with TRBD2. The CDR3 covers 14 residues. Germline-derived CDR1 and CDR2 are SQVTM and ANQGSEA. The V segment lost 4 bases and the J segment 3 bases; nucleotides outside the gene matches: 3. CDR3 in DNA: TGCAGCGTTGCTAGCGGGAGAGTCTACAATGAGCAGTTCTTC. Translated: CSVASGRVYNEQFF.